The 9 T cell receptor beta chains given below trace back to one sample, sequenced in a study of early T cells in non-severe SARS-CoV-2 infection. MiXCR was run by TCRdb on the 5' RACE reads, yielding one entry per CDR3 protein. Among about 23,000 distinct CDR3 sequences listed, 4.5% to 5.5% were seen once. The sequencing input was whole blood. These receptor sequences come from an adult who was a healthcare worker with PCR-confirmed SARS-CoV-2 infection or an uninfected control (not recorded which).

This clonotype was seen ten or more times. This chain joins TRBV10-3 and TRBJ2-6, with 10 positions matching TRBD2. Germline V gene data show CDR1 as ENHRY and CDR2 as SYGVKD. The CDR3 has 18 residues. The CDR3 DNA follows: TGTGCTGGTGGGGAGGAGGGGACTAGCGCCTCTGGGGCCAACGTCCTGACTTTC. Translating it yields CAGGEEGTSASGANVLTF.

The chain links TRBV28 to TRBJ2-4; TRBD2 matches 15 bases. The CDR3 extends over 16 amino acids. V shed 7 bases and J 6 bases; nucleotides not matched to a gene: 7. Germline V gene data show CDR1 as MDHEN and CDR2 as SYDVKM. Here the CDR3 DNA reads TGTGCCAGCAATCGGGGACTAGCGGGGGGAGTAAACATTCAGTACTTC. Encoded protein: CASNRGLAGGVNIQYF. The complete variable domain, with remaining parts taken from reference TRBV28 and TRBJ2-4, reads DVKVTQSSRYLVKRTGEKVFLECVQDMDHENMFWYRQDPGLGLRLIYFSYDVKMKEKGDIPEGYSVSREKKERFSLILESASTNQTSMYLCASNRGLAGGVNIQYFGAGTRLSVL.

CDR3 nucleotide sequence: TGTGCCAGCAGTTCCGGACGGCGAAACACTGAAGCTTTCTTT. Encoded protein: CASSSGRRNTEAFF. The chain is built from TRBV28 and TRBJ1-1; D is ambiguous. Per germline, CDR1 MDHEN and CDR2 SYDVKM. The CDR3 length is 14 residues. Trimming stripped 4 bases from V and 2 bases from J, with 11 bases between.

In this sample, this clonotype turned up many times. CDR3: CASTSRGYNEQFF. The CDR3 nucleotides are TGTGCCAGCACCAGCAGGGGATACAATGAGCAGTTCTTC. The V gene is TRBV6-1, the J gene TRBJ2-1; D possibly corresponds to TRBD1 (6 bases). Germline loops: CDR1 MNHNS, CDR2 SASEGT. V dropped 7 bases and J dropped 4 bases, with 11 bases sitting between them. This CDR3 is 13 amino acids long.

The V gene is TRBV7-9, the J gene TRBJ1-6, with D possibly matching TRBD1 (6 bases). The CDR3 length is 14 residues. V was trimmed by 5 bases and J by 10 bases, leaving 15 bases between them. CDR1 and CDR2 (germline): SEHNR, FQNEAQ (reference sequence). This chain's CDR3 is CASSVTGRDSPLHF. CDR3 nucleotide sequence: TGTGCCAGCAGCGTTACAGGGAGAGACTCACCCCTCCACTTT.

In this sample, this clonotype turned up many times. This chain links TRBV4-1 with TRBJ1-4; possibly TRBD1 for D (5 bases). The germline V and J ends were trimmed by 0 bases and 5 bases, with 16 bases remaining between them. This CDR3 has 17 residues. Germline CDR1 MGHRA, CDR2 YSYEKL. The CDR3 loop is CASSQDPGTNPNEKLFF. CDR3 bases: TGCGCCAGCAGCCAAGACCCAGGGACCAATCCAAATGAAAAACTGTTTTTT.

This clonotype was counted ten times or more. The CDR3 sequence is CASSLGGSASTDTQYF. For the CDR3, the DNA is TGTGCCAGCAGCTTAGGGGGAAGCGCTAGCACAGATACGCAGTATTTT. The chain links TRBV7-2 to TRBJ2-3; D unresolved. V was cut by 1 base and J by 0 bases, with 11 bases left in between. Looked up from germline, CDR1 is SGHTA and CDR2 is FQGNSA. There are 16 residues in the CDR3.

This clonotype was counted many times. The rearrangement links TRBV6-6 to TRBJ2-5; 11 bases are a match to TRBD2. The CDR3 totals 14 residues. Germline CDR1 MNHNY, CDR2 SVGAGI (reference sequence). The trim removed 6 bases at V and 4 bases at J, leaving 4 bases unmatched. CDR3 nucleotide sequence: TGTGCCAGCAGCCTAGCGGGAGGCCGAGAGACCCAGTACTTC. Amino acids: CASSLAGGRETQYF.

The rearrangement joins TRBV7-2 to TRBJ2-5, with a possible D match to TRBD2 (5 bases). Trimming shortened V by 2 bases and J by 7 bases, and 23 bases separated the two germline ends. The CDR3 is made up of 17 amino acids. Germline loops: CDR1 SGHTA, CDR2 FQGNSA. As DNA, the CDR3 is TGTGCCAGCAGCTTATCCGGCAGCGGTCTAAGAATGGGGACCCAGTACTTC. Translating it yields CASSLSGSGLRMGTQYF.